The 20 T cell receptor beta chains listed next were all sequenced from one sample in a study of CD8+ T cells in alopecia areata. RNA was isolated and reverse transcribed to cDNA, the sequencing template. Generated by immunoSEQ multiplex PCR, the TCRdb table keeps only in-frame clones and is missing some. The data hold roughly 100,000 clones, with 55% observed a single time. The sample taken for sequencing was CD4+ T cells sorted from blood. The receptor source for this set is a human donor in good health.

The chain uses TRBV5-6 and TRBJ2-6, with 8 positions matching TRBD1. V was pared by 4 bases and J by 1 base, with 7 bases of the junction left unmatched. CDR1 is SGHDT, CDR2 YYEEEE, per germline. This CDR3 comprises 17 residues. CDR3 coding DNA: TGTGCCAGCAGCCTGGACAGGGACTCATCTGGGGCCAACGTCCTGACTTTC. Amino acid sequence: CASSLDRDSSGANVLTF.

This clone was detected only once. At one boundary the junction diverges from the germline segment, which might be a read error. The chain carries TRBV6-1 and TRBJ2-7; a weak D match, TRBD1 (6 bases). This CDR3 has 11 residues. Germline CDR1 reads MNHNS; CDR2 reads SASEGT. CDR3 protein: CASSASRDIHF. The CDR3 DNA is TGTGCCAGCAGTGCCAGTCGGGACATACATTTC.

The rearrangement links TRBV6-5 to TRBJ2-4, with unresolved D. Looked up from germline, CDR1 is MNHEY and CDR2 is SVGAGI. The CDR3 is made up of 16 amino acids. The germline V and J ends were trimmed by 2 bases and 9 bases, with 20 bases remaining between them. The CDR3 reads CASSYEGKPGMSIQYF. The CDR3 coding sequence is TGTGCCAGCAGTTACGAAGGGAAACCTGGAATGAGCATTCAGTACTTC.

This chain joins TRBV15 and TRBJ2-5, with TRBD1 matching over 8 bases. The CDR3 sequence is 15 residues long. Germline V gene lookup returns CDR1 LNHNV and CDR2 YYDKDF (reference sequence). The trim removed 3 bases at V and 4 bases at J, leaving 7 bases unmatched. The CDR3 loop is CATSRITGGTETQYF. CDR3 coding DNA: TGTGCCACCAGCAGGATAACAGGGGGGACAGAGACCCAGTACTTC. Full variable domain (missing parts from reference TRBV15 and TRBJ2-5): DAMVIQNPRYQVTQFGKPVTLSCSQTLNHNVMYWYQQKSSQAPKLLFHYYDKDFNNEADTPDNFQSRRPNTSFCFLDIRSPGLGDTAMYLCATSRITGGTETQYFGPGTRLLVL.

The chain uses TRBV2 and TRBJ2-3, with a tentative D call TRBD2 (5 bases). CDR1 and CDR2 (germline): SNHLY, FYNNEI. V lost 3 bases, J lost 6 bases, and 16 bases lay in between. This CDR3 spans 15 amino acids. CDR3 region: CASSDHLTGWDTQYF. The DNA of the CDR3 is TGTGCCAGCAGTGACCACCTCACGGGGTGGGATACGCAGTATTTT.

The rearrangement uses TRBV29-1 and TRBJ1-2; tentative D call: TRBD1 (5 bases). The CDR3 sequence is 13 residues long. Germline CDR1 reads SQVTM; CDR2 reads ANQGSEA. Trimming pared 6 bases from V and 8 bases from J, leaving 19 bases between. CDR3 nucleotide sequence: TGCAGCGTACTGCCCGGGGGACGTGGAGGCTACACCTTC. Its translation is CSVLPGGRGGYTF.

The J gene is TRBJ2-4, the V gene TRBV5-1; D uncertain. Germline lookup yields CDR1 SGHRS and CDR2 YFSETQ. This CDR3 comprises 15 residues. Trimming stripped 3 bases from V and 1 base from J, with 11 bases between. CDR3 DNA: TGCGCCAGCAGCTCAGGCTATGAGGCCAAAAACATTCAGTACTTC. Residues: CASSSGYEAKNIQYF.

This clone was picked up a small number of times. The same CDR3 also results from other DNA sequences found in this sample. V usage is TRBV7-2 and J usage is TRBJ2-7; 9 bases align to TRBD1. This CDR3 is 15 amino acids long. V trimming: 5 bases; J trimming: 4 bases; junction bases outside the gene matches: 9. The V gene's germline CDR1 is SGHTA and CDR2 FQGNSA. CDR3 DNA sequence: TGTGCCAGCAGCCCAACGGCCGGACAGGGGTACGAGCAGTACTTC. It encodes CASSPTAGQGYEQYF.

The CDR3 DNA is TGTGCCAGCAGCTCCGGGACAGGGACTAATGAAAAACTGTTTTTT. It translates to CASSSGTGTNEKLFF. The V and J genes are TRBV5-4 and TRBJ1-4, with 9 bases fitting TRBD1. The ends lost 3 bases at V and 2 bases at J; junction bases unmatched: 2. Germline V gene sequence: CDR1 SGHNT, CDR2 YYREEE (reference sequence). The CDR3 extends over 15 amino acids.

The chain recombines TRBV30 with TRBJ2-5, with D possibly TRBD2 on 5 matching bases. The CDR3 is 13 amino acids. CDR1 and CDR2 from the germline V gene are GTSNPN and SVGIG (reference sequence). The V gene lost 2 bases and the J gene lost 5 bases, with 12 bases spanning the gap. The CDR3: CAWSRWSSETQYF. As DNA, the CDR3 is TGTGCCTGGAGTAGGTGGTCTAGCGAGACCCAGTACTTC. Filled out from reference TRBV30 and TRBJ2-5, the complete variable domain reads SQTIHQWPATLVQPVGSPLSLECTVEGTSNPNLYWYRQAAGRGLQLLFYSVGIGQISSEVPQNLSASRPQDRQFILSSKKLLLSDSGFYLCAWSRWSSETQYFGPGTRLLVL.

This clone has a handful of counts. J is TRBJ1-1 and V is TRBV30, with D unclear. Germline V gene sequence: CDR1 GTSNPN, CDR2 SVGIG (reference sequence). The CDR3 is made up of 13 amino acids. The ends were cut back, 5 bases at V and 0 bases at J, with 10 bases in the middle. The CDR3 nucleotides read TGTGCCTGGGCAACAATAGTGAACACTGAAGCTTTCTTT. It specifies CAWATIVNTEAFF.

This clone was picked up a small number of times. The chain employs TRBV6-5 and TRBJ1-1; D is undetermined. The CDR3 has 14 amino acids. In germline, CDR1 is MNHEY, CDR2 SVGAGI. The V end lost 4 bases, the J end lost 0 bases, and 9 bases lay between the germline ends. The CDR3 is CASSFGRVNTEAFF. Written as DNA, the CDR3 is TGTGCCAGCAGTTTTGGACGGGTGAACACTGAAGCTTTCTTT.

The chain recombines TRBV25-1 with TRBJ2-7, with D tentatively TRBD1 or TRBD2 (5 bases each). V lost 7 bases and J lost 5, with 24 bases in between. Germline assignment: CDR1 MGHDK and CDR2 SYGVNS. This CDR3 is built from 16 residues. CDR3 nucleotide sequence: TGTGCCAGCACCCCAACGGGGCGAGTACTCATCCACGAGCAGTACTTC. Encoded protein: CASTPTGRVLIHEQYF.

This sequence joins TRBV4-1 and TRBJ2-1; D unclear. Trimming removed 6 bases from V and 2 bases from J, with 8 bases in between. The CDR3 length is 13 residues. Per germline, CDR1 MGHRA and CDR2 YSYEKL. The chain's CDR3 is CASRAITYNEQFF. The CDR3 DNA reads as TGCGCCAGCAGGGCAATTACCTACAATGAGCAGTTCTTC.

The CDR3 DNA follows: TGTGCCAGCAGTTACGGCGGGACGGGACCAGATACGCAGTATTTT. It is translated as CASSYGGTGPDTQYF. The chain employs TRBV6-5 and TRBJ2-3; D might be TRBD2 (6 bases). The V gene lost 2 bases and the J gene lost 4 bases, with 13 bases spanning the gap. Looked up from germline, CDR1 is MNHEY and CDR2 is SVGAGI. There are 15 residues in the CDR3.

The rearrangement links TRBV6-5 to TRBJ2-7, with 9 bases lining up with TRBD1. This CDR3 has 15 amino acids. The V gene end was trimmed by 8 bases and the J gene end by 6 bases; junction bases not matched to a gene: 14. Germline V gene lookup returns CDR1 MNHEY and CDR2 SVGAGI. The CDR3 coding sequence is TGTGCCAGCCACCAAGGGGGACAGGGTTTATTCGAGCAGTACTTC. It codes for CASHQGGQGLFEQYF.

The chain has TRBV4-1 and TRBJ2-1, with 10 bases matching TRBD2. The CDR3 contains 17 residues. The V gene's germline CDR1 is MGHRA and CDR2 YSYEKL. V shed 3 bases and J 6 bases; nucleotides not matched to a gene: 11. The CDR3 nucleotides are TGCGCCAGCAGCCAGGGCCCGAGCGGGGGGGCAATCAATGAGCAGTTCTTC. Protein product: CASSQGPSGGAINEQFF.

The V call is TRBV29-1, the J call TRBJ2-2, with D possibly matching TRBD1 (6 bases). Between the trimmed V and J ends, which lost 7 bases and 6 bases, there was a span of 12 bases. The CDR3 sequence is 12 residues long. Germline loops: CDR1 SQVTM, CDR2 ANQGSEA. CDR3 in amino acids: CSAYTGSGELFF. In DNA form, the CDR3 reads TGCAGCGCCTATACAGGGTCCGGGGAGCTGTTTTTT.

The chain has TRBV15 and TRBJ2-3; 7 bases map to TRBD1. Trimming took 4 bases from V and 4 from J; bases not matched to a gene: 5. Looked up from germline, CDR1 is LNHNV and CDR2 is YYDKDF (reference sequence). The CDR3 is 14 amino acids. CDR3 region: CATSKGAGADTQYF. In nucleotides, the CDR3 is TGTGCCACCAGCAAGGGGGCCGGGGCAGATACGCAGTATTTT. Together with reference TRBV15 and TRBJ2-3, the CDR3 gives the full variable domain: DAMVIQNPRYQVTQFGKPVTLSCSQTLNHNVMYWYQQKSSQAPKLLFHYYDKDFNNEADTPDNFQSRRPNTSFCFLDIRSPGLGDTAMYLCATSKGAGADTQYFGPGTRLTVL.

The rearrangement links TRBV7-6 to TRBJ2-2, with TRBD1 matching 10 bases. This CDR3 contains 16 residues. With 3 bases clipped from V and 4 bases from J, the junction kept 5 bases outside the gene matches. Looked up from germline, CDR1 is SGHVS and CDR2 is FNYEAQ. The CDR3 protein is CASSFGQGGSTGELFF. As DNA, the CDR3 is TGTGCCAGCAGCTTCGGACAGGGGGGGAGCACCGGGGAGCTGTTTTTT.